This TCR beta chain was observed in a study of CD8 T cells in ankylosing spondylitis. From the 5' RACE reads, TCRdb called clonotypes with MiXCR, one entry per CDR3 protein. The sample lists around 440,000 distinct CDR3 sequences; 17% were seen once. This clonotype has only a few counts. No antigen is known for it. V lost 2 bases and J lost 1, with 12 bases in between. The CDR3 has 15 amino acids. CDR1 SGHRS and CDR2 YFSETQ come from the germline V gene. Findings and caveats of the study: A TCR beta motif made of fewer than 10 highly homologous variants seemed typical of ankylosing spondylitis blood.

The chain joins TRBV5-1 to TRBJ2-5, with D perhaps TRBD2 (5 bases). The sequence derives from a male donor with ankylosing spondylitis. Sequenced sample: blood, either unsorted or a sorted T cell fraction (not recorded which). CDR3 in amino acids: CASSLSAGRQETQYF. The DNA for the CDR3 is TGCGCCAGCAGCTTATCGGCGGGCCGCCAAGAGACCCAGTACTTC. Supplemented by reference TRBV5-1 and TRBJ2-5, the full variable domain reads KAGVTQTPRYLIKTRGQQVTLSCSPISGHRSVSWYQQTPGQGLQFLFEYFSETQRNKGNFPGRFSGRQFSNSRSEMNVSTLELGDSALYLCASSLSAGRQETQYFGPGTRLLVL.